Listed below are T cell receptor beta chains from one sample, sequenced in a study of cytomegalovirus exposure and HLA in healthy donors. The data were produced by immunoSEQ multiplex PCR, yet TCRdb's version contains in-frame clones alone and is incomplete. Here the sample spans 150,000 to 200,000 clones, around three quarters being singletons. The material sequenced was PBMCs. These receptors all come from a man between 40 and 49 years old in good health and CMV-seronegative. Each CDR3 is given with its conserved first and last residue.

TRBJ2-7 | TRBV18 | CASSAGTGGQYEQYF
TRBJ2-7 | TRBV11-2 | CASSPGLAGVHGQYF
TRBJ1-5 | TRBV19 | CASSIGDRVGNQPQHF
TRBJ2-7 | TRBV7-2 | CASSLERAGQYEQYF
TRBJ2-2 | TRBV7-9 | CASSFPRGTSGLTGELFF
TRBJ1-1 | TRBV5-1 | CASSEDSPAINTEAFF
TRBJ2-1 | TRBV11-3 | CASSFGGGVYNEQFF
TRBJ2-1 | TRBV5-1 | CASSLLASGGRSYNEQFF
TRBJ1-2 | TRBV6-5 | CASSYKGLGLYGYTF
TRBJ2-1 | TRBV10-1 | CASSRPGGNEQFF
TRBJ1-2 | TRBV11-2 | CASSLVADHYGYTF
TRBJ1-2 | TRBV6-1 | CASSESRGYGYTF
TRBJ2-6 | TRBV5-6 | CASSPPGFGSGANVLTF
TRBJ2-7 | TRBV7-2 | CASEAGGNYEQYF
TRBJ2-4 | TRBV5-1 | CASSLEPQITGGRENIQYF
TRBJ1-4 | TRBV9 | CTSSVGTTGEEKLFF
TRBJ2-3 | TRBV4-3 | CASSQDQGRGFTDTQYF
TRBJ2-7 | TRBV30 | CAWSVVGDEQYF
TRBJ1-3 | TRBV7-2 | CASSLVGQGLSGNTIYF
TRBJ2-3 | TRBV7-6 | CASSLDPTGRATDTQYF
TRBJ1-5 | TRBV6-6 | CASSYGQHSNQPQHF
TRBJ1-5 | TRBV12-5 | CASGLLRDQPQHF
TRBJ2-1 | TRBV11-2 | CASHPSGGNEQFF
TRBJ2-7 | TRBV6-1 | CASRDLGDRGTYEQYF
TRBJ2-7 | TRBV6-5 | CASHPGQRRLEQYF
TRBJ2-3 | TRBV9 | CASSGSGSLDTQYF
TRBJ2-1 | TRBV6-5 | CASSSTGHGYNEQFF
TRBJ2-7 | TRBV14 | CASSQGSGTLSPHEQYF
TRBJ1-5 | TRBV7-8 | CASSSRTAGYSNQPQHF
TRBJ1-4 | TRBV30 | CAWSPGEKLFF
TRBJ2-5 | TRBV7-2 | CASSFPDRQETQYF
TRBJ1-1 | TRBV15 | CATSRGTGQMNTEAFF
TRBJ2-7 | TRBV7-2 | CASSSGTGESEQYF
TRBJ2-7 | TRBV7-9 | CASNSGTDSYEQYF
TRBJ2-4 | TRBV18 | CASSPPRHGAKNIQYF
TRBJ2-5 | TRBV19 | CASSIAETGYRETQYF
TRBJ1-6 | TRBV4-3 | CASSSAPRGQGASPLHF
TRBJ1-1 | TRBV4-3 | CASSQGRGRGTEAFF
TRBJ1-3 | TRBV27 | CASSTQGGNTIYF
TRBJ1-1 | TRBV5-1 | CASSLEPGNTEAFF
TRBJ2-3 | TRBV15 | CATSRELYDSLRADTQYF
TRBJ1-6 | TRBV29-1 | CSARQGDNSPLHF